These T cell receptor beta chains were read from a single sample in a study of blood T cell repertoires in COVID-19. Repertoires were generated with immunoSEQ multiplex PCR, while TCRdb's copy carries only in-frame clones and drops some. The data contain about 110,000 clones, roughly four fifths of them seen just once; the ten biggest clones take up approximately 4.1%. The specimen was peripheral blood. All receptors derive from a woman in her sixties or seventies with acute or convalescent COVID-19. Both conserved end residues are trimmed from each CDR3. The order of the fields is D gene, V gene, J gene, CDR3 length, CDR3 protein. A D gene is named only where the DNA matches it firmly.

d_gene: -; v_gene: TRBV19; j_gene: TRBJ2-1; len: 14; CDR3aa: ATTDRDPVHYNEQF
d_gene: TRBD1; v_gene: TRBV2; j_gene: TRBJ2-2; len: 15; CDR3aa: ASIERVTGANTGELF
d_gene: -; v_gene: TRBV2; j_gene: TRBJ2-3; len: 11; CDR3aa: ASRNDNTDTQY
d_gene: -; v_gene: TRBV3-1/TRBV3-2; j_gene: TRBJ2-1; len: 14; CDR3aa: ASSQGSGGRANEQF
d_gene: -; v_gene: TRBV7-3; j_gene: TRBJ2-1; len: 12; CDR3aa: ASSKGEAYNEQF
d_gene: -; v_gene: TRBV7-2; j_gene: TRBJ2-5; len: 12; CDR3aa: ASSLGGRRETQY
d_gene: -; v_gene: TRBV6-2/TRBV6-3; j_gene: TRBJ1-5; len: 15; CDR3aa: ASSSSRTVYSNQPQH
d_gene: TRBD2; v_gene: TRBV9; j_gene: TRBJ2-5; len: 16; CDR3aa: ASSPAPSWAGGQETQY
d_gene: -; v_gene: TRBV7-9; j_gene: TRBJ2-7; len: 17; CDR3aa: ASSPRESDLGFRAHEQY
d_gene: -; v_gene: TRBV9; j_gene: TRBJ2-3; len: 14; CDR3aa: ASATRGGYTTDTQY
d_gene: TRBD1; v_gene: TRBV7-9; j_gene: TRBJ1-6; len: 15; CDR3aa: ASSGTGGGSYNSPLH
d_gene: TRBD1; v_gene: TRBV7-9; j_gene: TRBJ1-6; len: 14; CDR3aa: ASSPRQGASGDPLH
d_gene: TRBD1; v_gene: TRBV11-2; j_gene: TRBJ2-7; len: 14; CDR3aa: ASSAPGQARSYEQY
d_gene: -; v_gene: TRBV19; j_gene: TRBJ2-1; len: 13; CDR3aa: ASSRSSEGHNEQF
d_gene: -; v_gene: TRBV28; j_gene: TRBJ1-5; len: 13; CDR3aa: ASSLWRSSGQPQH
d_gene: -; v_gene: TRBV4-3; j_gene: TRBJ1-2; len: 12; CDR3aa: ASSARTERNGYT
d_gene: -; v_gene: TRBV5-1; j_gene: TRBJ2-3; len: 12; CDR3aa: ASSPSTGSDTQY
d_gene: -; v_gene: TRBV6-5; j_gene: TRBJ1-2; len: 13; CDR3aa: ASSPGHTPGNGYT
d_gene: -; v_gene: TRBV5-4; j_gene: TRBJ2-2; len: 10; CDR3aa: ASSFGYGELF
d_gene: TRBD1; v_gene: TRBV7-8; j_gene: TRBJ1-2; len: 14; CDR3aa: ASSLPYGQGSRGYT
d_gene: TRBD1; v_gene: TRBV5-1; j_gene: TRBJ2-7; len: 12; CDR3aa: ASSERQGNYEQY
d_gene: TRBD2; v_gene: TRBV11-2; j_gene: TRBJ2-1; len: 16; CDR3aa: ASSLYSSGLAGAGEQF
d_gene: -; v_gene: TRBV7-3; j_gene: TRBJ1-2; len: 13; CDR3aa: ASSLTGDGNYGYT
d_gene: TRBD2; v_gene: TRBV7-2; j_gene: TRBJ2-3; len: 12; CDR3aa: ASSISGGAFTQY